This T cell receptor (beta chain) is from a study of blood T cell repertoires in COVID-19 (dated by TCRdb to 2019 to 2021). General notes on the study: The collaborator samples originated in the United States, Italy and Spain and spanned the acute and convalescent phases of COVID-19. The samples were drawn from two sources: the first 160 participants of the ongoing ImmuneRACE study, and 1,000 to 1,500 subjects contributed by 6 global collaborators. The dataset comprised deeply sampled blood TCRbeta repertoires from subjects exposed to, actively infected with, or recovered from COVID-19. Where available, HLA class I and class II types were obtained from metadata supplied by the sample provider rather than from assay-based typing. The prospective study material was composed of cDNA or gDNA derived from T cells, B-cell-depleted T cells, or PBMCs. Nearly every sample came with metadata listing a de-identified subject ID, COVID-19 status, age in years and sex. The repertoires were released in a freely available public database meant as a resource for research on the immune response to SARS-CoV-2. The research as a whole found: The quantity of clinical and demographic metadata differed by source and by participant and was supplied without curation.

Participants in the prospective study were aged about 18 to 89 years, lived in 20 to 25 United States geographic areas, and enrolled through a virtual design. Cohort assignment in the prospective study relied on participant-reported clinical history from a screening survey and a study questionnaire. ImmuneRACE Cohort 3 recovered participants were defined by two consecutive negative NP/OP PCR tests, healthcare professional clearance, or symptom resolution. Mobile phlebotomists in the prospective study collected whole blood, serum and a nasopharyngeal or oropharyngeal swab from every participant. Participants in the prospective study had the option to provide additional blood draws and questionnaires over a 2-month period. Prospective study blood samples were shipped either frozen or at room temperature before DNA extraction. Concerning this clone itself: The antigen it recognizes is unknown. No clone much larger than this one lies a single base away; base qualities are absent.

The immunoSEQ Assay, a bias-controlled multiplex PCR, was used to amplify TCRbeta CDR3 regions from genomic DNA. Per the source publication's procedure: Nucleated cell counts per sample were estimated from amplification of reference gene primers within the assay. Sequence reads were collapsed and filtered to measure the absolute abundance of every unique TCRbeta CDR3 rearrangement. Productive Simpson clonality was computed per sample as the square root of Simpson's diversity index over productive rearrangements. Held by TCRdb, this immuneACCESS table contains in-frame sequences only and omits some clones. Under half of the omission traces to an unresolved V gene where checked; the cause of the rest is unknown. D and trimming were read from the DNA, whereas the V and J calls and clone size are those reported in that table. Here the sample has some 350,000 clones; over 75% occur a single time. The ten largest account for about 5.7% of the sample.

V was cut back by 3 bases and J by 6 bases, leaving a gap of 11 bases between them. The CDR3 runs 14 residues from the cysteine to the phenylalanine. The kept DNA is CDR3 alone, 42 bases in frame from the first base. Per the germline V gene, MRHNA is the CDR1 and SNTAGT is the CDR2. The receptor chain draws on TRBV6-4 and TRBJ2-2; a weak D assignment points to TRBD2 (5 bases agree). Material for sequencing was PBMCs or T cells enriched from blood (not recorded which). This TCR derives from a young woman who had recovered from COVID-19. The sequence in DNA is TGTGCCAGCAGTGAGACATTGAGGGCCGGGGAGCTGTTTTTT. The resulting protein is CASSETLRAGELFF.